The 28 T cell receptor beta chains given below trace back to one sample, sequenced in a study of cytomegalovirus exposure and HLA in healthy donors. TCRdb's copy holds only in-frame clones and misses some; the assay was immunoSEQ multiplex PCR. The repertoire holds over 150,000 clones, under 95% seen once, with 3% in the top ten. The specimen sequenced was PBMCs. The receptors were gathered from a woman aged 18-30 years in good health and CMV-seropositive.

This clone was picked up a small number of times. The gene calls are TRBV7-2 and TRBJ1-5; a possible D gene is TRBD1 (5 bases). CDR1 and CDR2 (germline): SGHTA, FQGNSA. CDR3 size: 14 residues. V was clipped by 3 bases and J by 6 bases, with 12 bases between them. The CDR3, as DNA: TGTGCCAGCAGCTTGGGTAAAGGGGCTCAGCCCCAGCATTTT. Translated, it gives CASSLGKGAQPQHF.

The CDR3 DNA follows: TGTGCCAGCAGTCAAACAGGGTCGGAAGCTTTCTTT. Amino acids: CASSQTGSEAFF. V usage is TRBV6-6 and J usage is TRBJ1-1, with D maybe TRBD1 (6 bases). The germline V and J ends were trimmed by 5 bases and 8 bases, with 12 bases remaining between them. Per the germline V gene, CDR1 is MNHNY and CDR2 is SVGAGI (reference sequence). The CDR3 runs 12 residues.

This clone was counted a single time. The chain carries TRBV28 and TRBJ1-1; 7 nucleotides agree with TRBD1. There are 15 residues in the CDR3. V gave up 6 bases and J gave up 7 bases; unmatched junction bases: 14. Germline CDR1 reads MDHEN; CDR2 reads SYDVKM. The CDR3 sequence: CASSSPGQDGIEAFF. CDR3 nucleotides: TGTGCCAGCAGCTCACCCGGACAGGACGGGATTGAAGCTTTCTTT.

The CDR3 sequence is CASTRGRDYEQYF. The CDR3 DNA reads TGTGCCAGCACGCGGGGGCGGGACTACGAGCAGTACTTC. This sequence joins TRBV5-6 and TRBJ2-7; tentative D call: TRBD2 (7 bases). The CDR3 extends over 13 amino acids. The V end was cut by 6 bases, the J end by 3 bases, with 13 bases between. Germline CDR1 is SGHDT and CDR2 is YYEEEE.

This chain joins TRBV6-1 and TRBJ2-7; 9 nucleotides align to TRBD1. The CDR3 spans 14 residues. Trimming at V came to 8 bases and at J to 0 bases, leaving 5 bases not matched to a gene. Per germline, CDR1 MNHNS and CDR2 SASEGT. The CDR3 here is CASSRDRVSYEQYF. In nucleotides, the CDR3 is TGTGCCAGCTCCCGGGACAGGGTCTCCTACGAGCAGTACTTC.

This chain connects TRBV9 to TRBJ1-3; D gene uncertain. CDR3 length: 13 amino acids. Germline V gene data show CDR1 as SGDLS and CDR2 as YYNGEE. V lost 2 bases and J 6 bases, leaving 9 bases between the germline ends. The CDR3 region is CASSVGLANTIYF. CDR3 in DNA: TGTGCCAGCAGCGTCGGGTTGGCAAACACCATATATTTT. The full variable domain, its missing parts supplied by reference TRBV9 and TRBJ1-3, is DSGVTQTPKHLITATGQRVTLRCSPRSGDLSVYWYQQSLDQGLQFLIQYYNGEERAKGNILERFSAQQFPDLHSELNLSSLELGDSALYFCASSVGLANTIYFGEGSWLTVV.

The genes are TRBV2 and TRBJ2-5; D gene ambiguous. The germline V gene encodes CDR1 SNHLY and CDR2 FYNNEI. V lost 6 bases, J lost 2 bases, and 19 bases lay in between. The CDR3 has 16 amino acids. The CDR3 protein is CASSLSNVGSQETQYF. The CDR3 DNA reads as TGTGCCAGCAGCCTAAGTAACGTCGGGTCTCAAGAGACCCAGTACTTC.

The gene calls are TRBV19 and TRBJ2-1; a weak D match, TRBD2 (6 bases). Germline V CDR1 and CDR2: LNHDA, SQIVND (reference sequence). The V end was cut by 5 bases, the J end by 0 bases, with 14 bases between. CDR3 length equals 16 residues. The CDR3 here is CASSPRGSGSYNEQFF. The CDR3 bases are TGTGCCAGTAGTCCCCGGGGTAGCGGCTCCTACAATGAGCAGTTCTTC.

The chain links TRBV4-3 to TRBJ2-1, with 8 nucleotides matching TRBD1. The V and J ends lost 5 bases and 1 base, in that order; junction bases with no gene match: 4. Germline V gives CDR1 LGHNA, CDR2 YSLEER. This CDR3 is built from 15 residues. CDR3 protein: CASSGGTGSYNEQFF. In DNA form, the CDR3 reads TGCGCCAGCAGCGGGGGGACAGGATCCTACAATGAGCAGTTCTTC.

This clone was detected only once. The chain's CDR3 is CASSQDSMFGTGVTEAFF. CDR3 coding DNA: TGCGCCAGCAGCCAAGATTCTATGTTTGGGACAGGGGTGACTGAAGCTTTCTTT. The chain carries TRBV4-1 and TRBJ1-1; 10 bases are a match to TRBD1. The CDR3 length is 18 residues. The trim removed 0 bases at V and 5 bases at J, leaving 12 bases unmatched. Germline-derived CDR1 and CDR2 are MGHRA and YSYEKL.

J is TRBJ2-3 and V is TRBV15; 12 bases are shared with TRBD2. Trimming cost V 0 bases and J 9 bases; bases outside gene matches: 13. The CDR3 is made up of 18 amino acids. Per the germline V gene, CDR1 is LNHNV and CDR2 is YYDKDF (reference sequence). For the CDR3, the DNA is TGTGCCACCAGCAGAGATCTGGCGACTAGCGGGGGACGGGACACGCAGTATTTT. Protein sequence: CATSRDLATSGGRDTQYF.

This clone has a count of ten or more. This chain uses TRBV5-1 with TRBJ1-2; D ambiguous. With 0 bases removed from V and 8 bases from J, the gap between germline ends came to 8 bases. This CDR3 is 12 amino acids long. Germline V lookup: CDR1 SGHRS, CDR2 YFSETQ. This CDR3 is CASSLGPPGYTF. The CDR3 DNA reads TGCGCCAGCAGCTTGGGGCCCCCAGGCTACACCTTC.

The CDR3 here is CASSAGRRYHQETQYF. In nucleotides, the CDR3 is TGTGCCAGCAGCGCAGGGAGGCGCTACCACCAAGAGACCCAGTACTTC. V gene TRBV9 combines with J gene TRBJ2-5; D perhaps matches TRBD2 (6 bases). This CDR3 has 16 residues. Germline-derived CDR1 and CDR2 are SGDLS and YYNGEE. The V end lost 3 bases, the J end lost 0 bases, and 15 bases lay between the germline ends.

This rearrangement joins TRBV5-6 to TRBJ2-7; the match to TRBD1 covers 8 bases. Germline loops: CDR1 SGHDT, CDR2 YYEEEE. V dropped 1 base and J dropped 2; count of bases not matched to a gene: 5. This CDR3 has 15 amino acids. This CDR3 is CASSLPGQGTYEQYF. DNA of the CDR3: TGTGCCAGCAGCTTGCCCGGACAGGGCACCTACGAGCAGTACTTC.

V is TRBV4-1 and J is TRBJ2-7, with TRBD1 as a possible D gene (6 bases). The CDR3 covers 20 residues. V lost 1 base to trimming and J lost 0 bases, with 25 bases between them. CDR1 and CDR2 from the germline V gene are MGHRA and YSYEKL. CDR3 protein: CASSQVPTVSRGSPSYEQYF. DNA for the CDR3: TGCGCCAGCAGCCAAGTCCCTACCGTGAGCAGGGGTTCCCCCTCCTACGAGCAGTACTTC.

This rearrangement joins TRBV11-2 to TRBJ2-7; 8 positions match TRBD1. Unmatched junction bases numbered 2, after V lost 4 bases and J lost 3 bases. The CDR3 loop spans 13 amino acids. Germline lookup yields CDR1 SGHAT and CDR2 FQNNGV. The DNA of the CDR3 is TGTGCCAGCAGCTGGGACAGGTACTACGAGCAGTACTTC. It translates to CASSWDRYYEQYF.

The chain links TRBV5-3 to TRBJ2-2; D is ambiguous. TRBV5-3 is labeled an ORF, and its function is uncertain. This CDR3 spans 15 amino acids. The V end was cut by 1 base, the J end by 2 bases, with 9 bases between. The CDR3 region has the DNA TGTGCCAGAAGCTTGCTAAGCCATAACACCGGGGAGCTGTTTTTT. Amino acids: CARSLLSHNTGELFF.

This clone appeared once. V is TRBV15 and J is TRBJ1-4, with TRBD1 matching over 7 bases. The CDR3 has 19 amino acids. Germline loops: CDR1 LNHNV, CDR2 YYDKDF (reference sequence). V shed 0 bases, J shed 0 bases, and the junction held 10 bases outside the gene matches. CDR3 sequence: CATSRDGVRGTATNEKLFF. The CDR3 bases are TGTGCCACCAGCAGAGATGGGGTCAGGGGGACCGCAACTAATGAAAAACTGTTTTTT.

The CDR3 DNA reads TGCAGTGCCGGACAGGACTATGGCTACACCTTC. It yields the protein CSAGQDYGYTF. The chain employs TRBV20-1 and TRBJ1-2; 7 nucleotides agree with TRBD1. Germline CDR1 is DFQATT and CDR2 is SNEGSKA (reference sequence). This CDR3 region has 11 residues. With 6 bases clipped from V and 3 bases from J, the junction kept 1 base outside the gene matches.

The CDR3 bases are TGTGCCAGTAGTGAAGGGCTCGGCCAGGGGTACAATCAGCCCCAGCATTTT. Protein sequence: CASSEGLGQGYNQPQHF. J is TRBJ1-5 and V is TRBV19; TRBD1 might be the D (6 bases). The CDR3 is 17 residues long. Germline assignment: CDR1 LNHDA and CDR2 SQIVND (reference sequence). The V end was cut by 5 bases, the J end by 3 bases, with 20 bases between.

V gene TRBV4-3 combines with J gene TRBJ2-7; 14 bases map to TRBD2. Germline assignment: CDR1 LGHNA and CDR2 YSLEER. CDR3 size: 14 residues. The J segment lost 12 bases and the V segment lost 4 bases, leaving 8 bases of the junction unmatched. Here the CDR3 reads CASSPGLAGEGTYF. Written as DNA, the CDR3 is TGCGCCAGCAGCCCGGGACTAGCGGGAGAGGGGACGTACTTC.

This chain joins TRBV10-3 and TRBJ2-7; 9 bases align to TRBD2. Trimming at V came to 0 bases and at J to 7 bases, leaving 7 bases not matched to a gene. This CDR3 contains 15 residues. Looked up from germline, CDR1 is ENHRY and CDR2 is SYGVKD. The CDR3 DNA reads TGTGCCATCAGTGAGTCTACGGCGGGGGGGCTTGAGCAGTACTTC. This encodes CAISESTAGGLEQYF.

The rearrangement links TRBV9 to TRBJ2-7; 7 nucleotides align to TRBD1. Germline V gene data show CDR1 as SGDLS and CDR2 as YYNGEE. The CDR3 totals 13 residues. With 5 bases clipped from V and 3 bases from J, the junction kept 5 bases outside the gene matches. The CDR3 DNA reads TGTGCCAGCAGATTTCGGGACAGCTACGAGCAGTACTTC. Amino acids: CASRFRDSYEQYF.

The V call is TRBV14, the J call TRBJ2-1; D perhaps matches TRBD2 (5 bases). This CDR3 has 15 amino acids. Germline values: CDR1 SGHDN, CDR2 FVKESK. Trimming removed 0 bases from V and 5 bases from J, with 11 bases in between. The CDR3 reads CASSQDWSGHNEQFF. CDR3 nucleotides: TGTGCCAGCAGCCAAGATTGGAGCGGCCACAATGAGCAGTTCTTC.

V is TRBV27 and J is TRBJ2-7; 9 bases match TRBD1. CDR1 is MNHEY, CDR2 SMNVEV, per germline (reference sequence). This CDR3 has 16 residues. The junction had 5 bases not matched to a gene; V was cut back by 2 bases and J by 0 bases. The CDR3 DNA follows: TGTGCCAGCAGTTTAAACTGGGACAGGGCCTCCTACGAGCAGTACTTC. It encodes CASSLNWDRASYEQYF.

The CDR3 region is CASNLLVGRTDTQYF. Here the CDR3 DNA reads TGTGCCAGCAACCTACTGGTGGGCCGCACAGATACGCAGTATTTT. The chain combines TRBV2 with TRBJ2-3, with D hard to call. There are 15 residues in the CDR3. Germline V gene data show CDR1 as SNHLY and CDR2 as FYNNEI. V was clipped by 7 bases and J by 1 base, with 15 bases between them.

This clone was counted once. The chain combines TRBV5-1 with TRBJ2-1; 9 positions match TRBD1. In germline, CDR1 is SGHRS, CDR2 YFSETQ. This CDR3 spans 16 amino acids. The J segment lost 3 bases and the V segment lost 5 bases, leaving 9 bases of the junction unmatched. The CDR3 loop reads CASSPRSGQGYNEQFF. CDR3 sequence (DNA): TGCGCCAGCAGTCCCCGTTCGGGACAGGGCTACAATGAGCAGTTCTTC.

The chain links TRBV27 to TRBJ2-7; 8 bases align to TRBD1. With 10 bases clipped from V and 0 bases from J, the junction kept 17 bases outside the gene matches. The CDR3 is 17 residues long. The V gene's germline CDR1 is MNHEY and CDR2 SMNVEV (reference sequence). CDR3 amino acids: CATLGVGDRGRSYEQYF. Written as DNA, the CDR3 is TGTGCCACCCTCGGAGTCGGTGACAGGGGACGCTCCTACGAGCAGTACTTC.